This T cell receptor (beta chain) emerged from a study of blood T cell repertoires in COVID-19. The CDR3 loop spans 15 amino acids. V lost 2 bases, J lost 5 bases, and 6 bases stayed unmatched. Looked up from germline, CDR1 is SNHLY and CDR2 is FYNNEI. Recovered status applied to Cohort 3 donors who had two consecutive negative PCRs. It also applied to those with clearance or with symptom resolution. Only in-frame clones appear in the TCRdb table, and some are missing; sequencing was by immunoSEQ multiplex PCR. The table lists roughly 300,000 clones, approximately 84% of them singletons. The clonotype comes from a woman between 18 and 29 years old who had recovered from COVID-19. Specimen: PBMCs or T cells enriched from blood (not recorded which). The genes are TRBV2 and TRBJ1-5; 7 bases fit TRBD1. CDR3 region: CASSERTGDYQPQHF. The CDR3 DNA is TGTGCCAGCAGTGAAAGAACAGGGGATTATCAGCCCCAGCATTTT. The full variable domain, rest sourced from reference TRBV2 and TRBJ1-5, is EPEVTQTPSHQVTQMGQEVILRCVPISNHLYFYWYRQILGQKVEFLVSFYNNEISEKSEIFDDQFSVERPDGSNFTLKIRSTKLEDSAMYFCASSERTGDYQPQHFGDGTRLSIL.